This T cell receptor beta chain came from a study of T cells expressing NK-cell markers. About the research overall: Seven of the eight sequenced donors were HCMV-seropositive; one was seronegative. General study results and limits: It was still unclear whether expanded NKG2C+ T cell clones were HCMV specific. Of the CD8+ T cell pool in over 5 donors, roughly 1.0-8% was accounted for by dominant NKG2C+ clonotypes.

This CDR3 is 19 amino acids long. Germline V CDR1 and CDR2: DFQATT, SNEGSKA (reference sequence). As concerns this clonotype: Its matching antigen is unknown.

Libraries used 5'RACE template switching adding universal primer site and UMIs. One entry per CDR3 protein, without DNA, is what TCRdb gives after re-calling the 5' RACE reads. Seen in this sample are 550,000 to 600,000 distinct CDR3 sequences; the ten most common clones hold approximately 4%. The rearrangement links TRBV20-1 to TRBJ2-3; TCRdb's D gene call, TRBD2, goes unchecked for lack of DNA. This receptor was taken from a young man in good health. Source material: blood T cells: a sorted CD56 or NKG2C T cell subset, CD4+ or CD8+ T cells, or bulk PBMC T cells (not recorded which). The CDR3 loop reads CSAIWTSGRALWETDTQYF.